This TCR beta chain was captured in a study of monozygotic twins with inflammatory bowel disease. Whole-study results and caveats: Patients got different immunosuppressive treatments, which may have made their repertoires more variable.

Germline assignment: CDR1 DFQATT and CDR2 SNEGSKA (reference sequence). The CDR3 runs 13 residues. With the 5' RACE reads reprocessed, TCRdb shows one record per CDR3 protein and no DNA. Recorded here are about 300,000 distinct CDR3 sequences; the top ten clones represent roughly 5.2%. Points on this clonotype: Its antigen is currently unknown.

The rearrangement links TRBV20-1 to TRBJ2-1; TCRdb outputs TRBD1, but without DNA this stays unchecked. This receptor was obtained from a human donor with ulcerative colitis or Crohn's disease, or a healthy co-twin of an affected twin (not recorded which). Sample: blood. The CDR3: CSAGTGGLLKQFF.